This T cell receptor (beta chain) was profiled in a study of blood T cell repertoires in COVID-19. Background on the study: Sites in the United States, Italy and Spain provided acute and convalescent COVID-19 samples.

The CDR3 loop spans 14 amino acids. Trimming shortened V by 0 bases and J by 3 bases, and 6 bases separated the two germline ends. The germline gives CDR1 SGHNT, CDR2 YYREEE (reference sequence). Sequencing was performed with immunoSEQ multiplex PCR; in TCRdb, only in-frame clones are kept and a portion is missing. The sample has about 330,000 clones; 85% are singletons. The source of this sequence is a human donor in a cohort sampled during active COVID-19. The sequenced sample consisted of peripheral blood. The chain recombines TRBV5-4 with TRBJ2-2; D not resolved. CDR3 nucleotides: TGTGCCAGCAGCTTGGAACGGGACACCGGGGAGCTGTTTTTT. Residues: CASSLERDTGELFF.